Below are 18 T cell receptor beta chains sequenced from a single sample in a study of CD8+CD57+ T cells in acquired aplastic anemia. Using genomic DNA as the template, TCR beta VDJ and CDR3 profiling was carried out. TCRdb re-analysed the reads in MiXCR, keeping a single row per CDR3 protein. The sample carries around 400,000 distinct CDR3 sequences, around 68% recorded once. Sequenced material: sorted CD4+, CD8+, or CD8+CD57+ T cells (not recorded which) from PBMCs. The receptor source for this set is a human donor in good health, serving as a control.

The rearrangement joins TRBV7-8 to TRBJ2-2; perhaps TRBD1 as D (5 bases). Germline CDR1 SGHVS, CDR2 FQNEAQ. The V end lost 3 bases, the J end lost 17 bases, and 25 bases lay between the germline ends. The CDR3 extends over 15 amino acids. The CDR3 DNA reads TGTGCCAGCAGCTTGGGTCCCACAGGACACGGCTATGGCTTTTTT. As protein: CASSLGPTGHGYGFF.

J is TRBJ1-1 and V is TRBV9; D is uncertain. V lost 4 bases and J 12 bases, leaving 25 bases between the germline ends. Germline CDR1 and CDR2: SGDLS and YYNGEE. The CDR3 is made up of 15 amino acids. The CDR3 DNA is TGTGCCAGCAGCCAAGACCCGTTGCCGGGGTCACCCCCTTTCTTT. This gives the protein CASSQDPLPGSPPFF.

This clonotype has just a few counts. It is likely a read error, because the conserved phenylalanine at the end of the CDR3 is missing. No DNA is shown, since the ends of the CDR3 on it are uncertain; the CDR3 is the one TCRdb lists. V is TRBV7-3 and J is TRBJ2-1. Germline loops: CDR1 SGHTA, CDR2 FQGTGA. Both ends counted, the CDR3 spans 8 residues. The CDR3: CASSLTRL.

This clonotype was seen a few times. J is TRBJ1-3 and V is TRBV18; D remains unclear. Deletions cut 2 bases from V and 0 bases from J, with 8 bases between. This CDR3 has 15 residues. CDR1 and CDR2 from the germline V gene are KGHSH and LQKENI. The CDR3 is CASSPTPSSGNTIYF. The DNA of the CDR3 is TGTGCCAGCTCACCAACTCCCAGCTCTGGAAACACCATATATTTT.

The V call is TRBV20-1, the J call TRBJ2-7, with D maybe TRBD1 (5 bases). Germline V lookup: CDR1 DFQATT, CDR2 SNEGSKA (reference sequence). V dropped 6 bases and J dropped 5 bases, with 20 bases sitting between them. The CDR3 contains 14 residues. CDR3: CSAQVGRADNEQYF. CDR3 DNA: TGCAGTGCGCAGGTGGGGCGTGCGGACAACGAGCAGTACTTC.

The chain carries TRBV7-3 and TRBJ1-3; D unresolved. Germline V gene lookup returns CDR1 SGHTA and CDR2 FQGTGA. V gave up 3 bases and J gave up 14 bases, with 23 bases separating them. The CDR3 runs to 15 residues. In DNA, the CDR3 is TGTGCCAGCAGCTTGACCACGCTGGTCGTAAGAGCAGTATATTTT. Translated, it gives CASSLTTLVVRAVYF.

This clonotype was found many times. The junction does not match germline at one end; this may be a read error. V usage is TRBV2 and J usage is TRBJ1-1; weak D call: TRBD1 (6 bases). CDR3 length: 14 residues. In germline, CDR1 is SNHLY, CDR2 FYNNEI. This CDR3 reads CASREGRGDTEAFF. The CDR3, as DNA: TGTGCCAGCAGGGAAGGGAGGGGGGACACTGAAGCTTTCTTT.

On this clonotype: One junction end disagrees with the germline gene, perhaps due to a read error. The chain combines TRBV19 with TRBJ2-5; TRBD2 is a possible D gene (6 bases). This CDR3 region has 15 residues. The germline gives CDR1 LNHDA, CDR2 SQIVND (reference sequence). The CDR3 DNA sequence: TGTGCCAGTAGTTTCCTGGCTGGAACCCGGGAGAATGAGCAGTTC. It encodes CASSFLAGTRENEQF. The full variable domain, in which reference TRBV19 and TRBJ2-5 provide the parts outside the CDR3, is DGGITQSPKYLFRKEGQNVTLSCEQNLNHDAMYWYRQDPGQGLRLIYYSQIVNDFQKGDIAEGYSVSREKKESFPLTVTSAQKNPTAFYLCASSFLAGTRENEQFGPGTRLLVL.

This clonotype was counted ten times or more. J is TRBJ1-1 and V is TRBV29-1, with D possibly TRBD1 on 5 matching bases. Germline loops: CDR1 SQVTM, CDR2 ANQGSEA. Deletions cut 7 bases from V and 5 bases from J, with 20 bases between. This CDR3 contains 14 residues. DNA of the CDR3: TGCAGCGCTTTGGGTGGGGGATATCGGACTGAAGCTTTCTTT. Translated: CSALGGGYRTEAFF.

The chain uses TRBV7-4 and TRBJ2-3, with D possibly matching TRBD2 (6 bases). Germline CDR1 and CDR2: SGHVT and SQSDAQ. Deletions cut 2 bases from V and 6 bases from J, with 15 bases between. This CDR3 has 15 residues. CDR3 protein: CASSLYLNGGDTQYF. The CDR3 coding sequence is TGTGCCAGCAGCTTATACCTAAACGGGGGTGATACGCAGTATTTT. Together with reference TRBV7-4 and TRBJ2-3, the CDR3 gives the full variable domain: GAGVSQSPRYKVAKRGRDVALRCDSISGHVTLYWYRQTLGQGSEVLTYSQSDAQRDKSGRPSGRFSAERPERSVSTLKIQRTEQGDSAVYLCASSLYLNGGDTQYFGPGTRLTVL.

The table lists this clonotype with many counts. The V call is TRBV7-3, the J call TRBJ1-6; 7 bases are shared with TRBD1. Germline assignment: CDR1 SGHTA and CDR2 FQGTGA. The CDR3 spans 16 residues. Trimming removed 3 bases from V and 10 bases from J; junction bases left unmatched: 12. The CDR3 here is CASSFPRTGRGSPLHF. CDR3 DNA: TGTGCCAGCAGCTTCCCTCGGACAGGCCGGGGATCACCCCTCCACTTT.

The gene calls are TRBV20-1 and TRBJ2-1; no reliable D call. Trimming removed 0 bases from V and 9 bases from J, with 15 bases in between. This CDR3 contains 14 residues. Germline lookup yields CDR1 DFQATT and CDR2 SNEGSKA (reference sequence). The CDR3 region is CSARDWLGTGEQFF. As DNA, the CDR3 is TGCAGTGCTAGAGATTGGCTTGGAACTGGTGAGCAGTTCTTC.

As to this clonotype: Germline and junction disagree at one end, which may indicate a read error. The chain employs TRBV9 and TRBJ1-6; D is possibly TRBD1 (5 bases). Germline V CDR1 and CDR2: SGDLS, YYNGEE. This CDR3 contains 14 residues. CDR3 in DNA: TGTGCCAGCAGCCCCGGGGCAGACGCTTCACCTCTCCACTTT. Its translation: CASSPGADASPLHF.

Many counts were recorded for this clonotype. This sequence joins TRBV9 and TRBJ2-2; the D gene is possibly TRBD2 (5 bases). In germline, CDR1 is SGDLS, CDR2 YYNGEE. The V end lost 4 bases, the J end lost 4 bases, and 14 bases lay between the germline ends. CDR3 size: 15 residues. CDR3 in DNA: TGTGCCAGCAGCCCTAGCATCACGGGCACCGGGGAGCTGTTTTTT. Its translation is CASSPSITGTGELFF.

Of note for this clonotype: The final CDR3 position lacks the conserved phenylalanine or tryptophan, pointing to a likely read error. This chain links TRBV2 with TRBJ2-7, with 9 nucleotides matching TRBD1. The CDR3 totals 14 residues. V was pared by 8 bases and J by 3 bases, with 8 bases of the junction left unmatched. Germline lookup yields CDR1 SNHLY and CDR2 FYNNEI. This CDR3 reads CASHGGDRVYEQYC. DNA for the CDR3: TGTGCCAGCCACGGAGGGGACAGGGTCTACGAGCAGTACTGC.

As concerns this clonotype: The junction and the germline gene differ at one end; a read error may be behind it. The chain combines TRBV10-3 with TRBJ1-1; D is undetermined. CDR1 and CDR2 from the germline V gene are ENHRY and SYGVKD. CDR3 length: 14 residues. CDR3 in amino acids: CASGRRELNAEAFF. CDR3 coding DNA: TGTGCCAGCGGTCGAAGGGAACTGAACGCTGAAGCTTTCTTC.

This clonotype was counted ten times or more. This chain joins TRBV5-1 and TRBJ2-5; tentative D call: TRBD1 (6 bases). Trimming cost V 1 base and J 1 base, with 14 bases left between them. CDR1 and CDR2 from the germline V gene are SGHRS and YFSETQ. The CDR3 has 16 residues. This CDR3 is CASSLPLGQVQETQYF. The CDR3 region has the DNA TGCGCCAGCAGCTTGCCTCTGGGACAAGTCCAAGAGACCCAGTACTTC.

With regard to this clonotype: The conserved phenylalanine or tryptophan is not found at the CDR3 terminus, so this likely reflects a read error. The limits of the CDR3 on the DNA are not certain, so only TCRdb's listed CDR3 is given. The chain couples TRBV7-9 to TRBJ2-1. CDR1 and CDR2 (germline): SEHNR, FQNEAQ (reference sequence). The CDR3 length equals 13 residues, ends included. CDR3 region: CASSLVGRHLKPL.